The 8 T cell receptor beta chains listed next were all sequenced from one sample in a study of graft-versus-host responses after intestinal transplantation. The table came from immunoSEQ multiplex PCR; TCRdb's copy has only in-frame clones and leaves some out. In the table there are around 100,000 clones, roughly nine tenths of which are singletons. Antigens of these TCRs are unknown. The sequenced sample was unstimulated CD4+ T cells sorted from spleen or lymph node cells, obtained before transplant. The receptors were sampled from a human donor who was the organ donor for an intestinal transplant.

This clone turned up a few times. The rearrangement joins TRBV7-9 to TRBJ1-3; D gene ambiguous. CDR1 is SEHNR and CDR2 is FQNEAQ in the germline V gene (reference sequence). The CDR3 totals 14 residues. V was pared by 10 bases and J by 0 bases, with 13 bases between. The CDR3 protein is CATLYLNSGNTIYF. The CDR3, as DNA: TGTGCCACCCTATATCTAAACTCTGGAAACACCATATATTTT.

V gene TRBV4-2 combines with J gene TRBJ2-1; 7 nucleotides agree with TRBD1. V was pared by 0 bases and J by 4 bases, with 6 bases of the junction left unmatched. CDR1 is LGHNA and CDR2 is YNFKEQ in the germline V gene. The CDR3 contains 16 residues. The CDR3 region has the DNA TGTGCCAGCAGCCAAGACTCCGGGACAGCGTACAATGAGCAGTTCTTC. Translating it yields CASSQDSGTAYNEQFF.

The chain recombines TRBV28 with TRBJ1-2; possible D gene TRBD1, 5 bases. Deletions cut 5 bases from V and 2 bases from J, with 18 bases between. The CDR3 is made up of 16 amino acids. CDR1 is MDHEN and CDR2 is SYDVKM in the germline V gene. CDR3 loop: CASSPLGQGSNYGYTF. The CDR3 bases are TGTGCCAGCAGTCCCCTCGGCCAGGGATCGAACTATGGCTACACCTTC.

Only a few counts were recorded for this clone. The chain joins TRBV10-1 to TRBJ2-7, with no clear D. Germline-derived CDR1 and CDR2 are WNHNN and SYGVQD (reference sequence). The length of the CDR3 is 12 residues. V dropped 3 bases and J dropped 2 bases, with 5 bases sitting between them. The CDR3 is CASSDGAYEQYF. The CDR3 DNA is TGCGCCAGCAGTGATGGGGCCTACGAGCAGTACTTC.

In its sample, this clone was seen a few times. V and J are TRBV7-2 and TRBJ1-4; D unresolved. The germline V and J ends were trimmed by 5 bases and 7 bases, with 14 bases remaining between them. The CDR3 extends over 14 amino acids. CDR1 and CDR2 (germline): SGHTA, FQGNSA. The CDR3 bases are TGTGCCAGCAGCCCGCAAAATTTCGGTGAAAAACTGTTTTTT. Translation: CASSPQNFGEKLFF. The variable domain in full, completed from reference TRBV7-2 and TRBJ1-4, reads GAGVSQSPSNKVTEKGKDVELRCDPISGHTALYWYRQSLGQGLEFLIYFQGNSAPDKSGLPSDRFSAERTGGSVSTLTIQRTQQEDSAVYLCASSPQNFGEKLFFGSGTQLSVL.

The CDR3 protein is CASSMSGGTTGELFF. CDR3 DNA: TGTGCCAGTAGTATGAGCGGGGGGACCACCGGGGAGCTGTTTTTT. This sequence joins TRBV19 and TRBJ2-2; 9 nucleotides align to TRBD2. This CDR3 has 15 amino acids. Trimming cost V 3 bases and J 4 bases; bases outside gene matches: 3. Germline values: CDR1 LNHDA, CDR2 SQIVND (reference sequence). Full variable domain (remainder filled in from reference TRBV19 and TRBJ2-2): DGGITQSPKYLFRKEGQNVTLSCEQNLNHDAMYWYRQDPGQGLRLIYYSQIVNDFQKGDIAEGYSVSREKKESFPLTVTSAQKNPTAFYLCASSMSGGTTGELFFGEGSRLTVL.

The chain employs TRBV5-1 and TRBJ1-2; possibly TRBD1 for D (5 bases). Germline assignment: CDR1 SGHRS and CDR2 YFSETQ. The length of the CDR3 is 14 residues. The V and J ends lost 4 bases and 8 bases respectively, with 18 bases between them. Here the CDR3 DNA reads TGCGCCAGCAGCGTAGGGACGACTTTGCAAGGCTACACCTTC. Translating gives CASSVGTTLQGYTF.

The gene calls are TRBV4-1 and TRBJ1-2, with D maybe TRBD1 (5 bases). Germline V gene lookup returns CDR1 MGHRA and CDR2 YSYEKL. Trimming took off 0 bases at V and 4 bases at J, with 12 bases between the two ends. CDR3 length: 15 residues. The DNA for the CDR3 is TGCGCCAGCAGCCAAGACTCGGGGGGAAGCTATGGCTACACCTTC. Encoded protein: CASSQDSGGSYGYTF.